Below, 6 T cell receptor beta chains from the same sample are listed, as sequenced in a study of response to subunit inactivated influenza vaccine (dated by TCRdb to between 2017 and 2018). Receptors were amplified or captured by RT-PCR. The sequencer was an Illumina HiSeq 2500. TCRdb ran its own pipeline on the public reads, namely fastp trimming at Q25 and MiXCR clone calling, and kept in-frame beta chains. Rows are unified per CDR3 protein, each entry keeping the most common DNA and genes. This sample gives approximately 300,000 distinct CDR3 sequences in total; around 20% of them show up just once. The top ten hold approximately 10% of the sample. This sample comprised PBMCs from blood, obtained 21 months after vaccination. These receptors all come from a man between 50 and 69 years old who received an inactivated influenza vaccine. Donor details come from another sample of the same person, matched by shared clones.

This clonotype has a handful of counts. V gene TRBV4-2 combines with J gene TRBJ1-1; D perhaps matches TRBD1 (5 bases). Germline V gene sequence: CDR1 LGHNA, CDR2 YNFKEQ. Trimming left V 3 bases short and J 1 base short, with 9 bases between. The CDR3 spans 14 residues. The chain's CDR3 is CASSQPTANTEAFF. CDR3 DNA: TGTGCCAGCAGCCAGCCGACAGCGAACACTGAAGCTTTCTTT.

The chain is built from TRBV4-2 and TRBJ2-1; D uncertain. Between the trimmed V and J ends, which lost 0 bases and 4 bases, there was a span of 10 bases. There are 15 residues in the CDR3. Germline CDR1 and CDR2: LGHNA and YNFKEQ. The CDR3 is CASSQDRNRYNEQFF. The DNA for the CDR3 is TGTGCCAGCAGCCAAGATCGCAATAGATACAATGAGCAGTTCTTC.

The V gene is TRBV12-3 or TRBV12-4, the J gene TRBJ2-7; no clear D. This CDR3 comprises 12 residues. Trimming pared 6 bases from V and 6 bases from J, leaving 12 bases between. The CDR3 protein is CASSGPNGEQYF. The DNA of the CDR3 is TGTGCCAGCAGCGGACCCAACGGCGAGCAGTACTTC.

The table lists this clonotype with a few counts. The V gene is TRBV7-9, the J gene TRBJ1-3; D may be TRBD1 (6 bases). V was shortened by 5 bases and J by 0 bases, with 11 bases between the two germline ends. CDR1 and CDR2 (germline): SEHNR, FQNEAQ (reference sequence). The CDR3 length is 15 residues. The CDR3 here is CASSLGTFSGNTIYF. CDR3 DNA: TGTGCCAGCAGCCTAGGGACATTCTCTGGAAACACCATATATTTT. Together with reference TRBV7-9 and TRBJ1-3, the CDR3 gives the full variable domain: DTGVSQNPRHKITKRGQNVTFRCDPISEHNRLYWYRQTLGQGPEFLTYFQNEAQLEKSRLLSDRFSAERPKGSFSTLEIQRTEQGDSAMYLCASSLGTFSGNTIYFGEGSWLTVV.

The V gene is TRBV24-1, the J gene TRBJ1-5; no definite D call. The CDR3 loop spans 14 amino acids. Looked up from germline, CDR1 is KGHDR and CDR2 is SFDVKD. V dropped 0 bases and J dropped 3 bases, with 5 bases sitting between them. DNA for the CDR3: TGTGCCACCAGTGATTTGGGTATCAATCAGCCCCAGCATTTT. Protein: CATSDLGINQPQHF.

CDR3 residues: CASSLSGRPNTEAFF. DNA for the CDR3: TGTGCCAGCAGTCTCTCCGGACGGCCAAACACTGAAGCTTTCTTT. The chain joins TRBV27 to TRBJ1-1, with D uncertain. Germline-derived CDR1 and CDR2 are MNHEY and SMNVEV (reference sequence). The V gene lost 5 bases and the J gene lost 2 bases, with 15 bases spanning the gap. The length of the CDR3 is 15 residues.